Shown below are 4 T cell receptor beta chains from a single sample sequenced in a study of blood T cell repertoires in COVID-19. The table came from immunoSEQ multiplex PCR; TCRdb's copy has only in-frame clones and leaves some out. The table lists some 250,000 clones, around 87% of them singletons. The source material was peripheral blood. Receptors were obtained from a woman aged 70 to 79 with active or convalescent COVID-19.

This rearrangement joins TRBV10-3 to TRBJ2-7; 15 bases are shared with TRBD2. Germline lookup yields CDR1 ENHRY and CDR2 SYGVKD. This CDR3 is built from 15 residues. Trimming removed 10 bases from V and 1 base from J; junction bases left unmatched: 5. CDR3 coding DNA: TGTGCCACCGGGACTAGCGGGGGGCCATCCTACGAGCAGTACTTC. This sequence encodes CATGTSGGPSYEQYF.

The V gene is TRBV5-4, the J gene TRBJ1-2; D is unclear. The CDR3 covers 13 residues. CDR1 is SGHNT, CDR2 YYREEE, per germline (reference sequence). Trimming cost V 1 base and J 3 bases, with 7 bases left between them. CDR3 sequence: CASSLNPDYGYTF. Here the CDR3 DNA reads TGTGCCAGCAGCTTGAACCCGGACTATGGCTACACCTTC.

V gene TRBV3-1 (or the pseudogene TRBV3-2) combines with J gene TRBJ2-5; TRBD2 agrees at 8 bases. This CDR3 has 17 residues. Germline V gene data show CDR1 as LGHDT and CDR2 as YNNKEL (reference sequence). V lost 5 bases, J lost 5 bases, and 16 bases stayed unmatched. CDR3 amino acids: CASSSLSSGGGQETQYF. The CDR3 nucleotides are TGTGCCAGCAGCTCACTCTCCTCCGGCGGGGGGCAGGAGACCCAGTACTTC.

This sequence joins TRBV5-1 and TRBJ2-2; 7 nucleotides align to TRBD1. This CDR3 is built from 16 residues. Germline trimming cut 0 bases from V and 3 bases from J; bases unmatched to any gene: 5. Germline CDR1 and CDR2: SGHRS and YFSETQ. The CDR3 DNA reads as TGCGCCAGCAGCTTGGTAGGGGGCCGGCACACCGGGGAGCTGTTTTTT. Its protein is CASSLVGGRHTGELFF.